By sample fraction, the clone carrying this T cell receptor beta chain is medium-sized (0.01 to 0.1%). Antigen unknown. This specimen belongs to a study of early T cells in non-severe SARS-CoV-2 infection. The library protocol tagged individual cDNA molecules with unique molecular identifiers. TCRdb reprocessed the 5' RACE reads via MiXCR and lists one record per CDR3 protein. This sample yields approximately 39,000 distinct CDR3 sequences, of which approximately 6.6% are seen a single time; around 23% belongs to the top ten. Study observations and caveats: VDJdb matching skewed toward anti-spike CD8 responses, missing private and CD4 specificities.

Germline V lookup: CDR1 KGHDR, CDR2 SFDVKD. This CDR3 has 13 residues. V lost 8 bases, J lost 5 bases, and 3 bases stayed unmatched. Material: whole blood, obtained at baseline. V is TRBV24-1 and J is TRBJ2-2; 8 nucleotides line up with TRBD2. This TCR came from an adult who was a healthcare worker with PCR-confirmed SARS-CoV-2 infection or an uninfected control (not recorded which). Written as DNA, the CDR3 is TGTGCCACCACTTTAGCGGGGACCGGGGAGCTGTTTTTT. It is translated as CATTLAGTGELFF.